This is a list of T cell receptor beta chains from one sample in a study of long-term antiretroviral therapy in people with HIV. Clones were sequenced by immunoSEQ multiplex PCR, and TCRdb holds only the in-frame ones, with some missing. This table has 20,000 or so clones, about 74% appearing once. Source: unsorted PBMCs, taken 0.5 years before starting antiretroviral therapy. Receptors were obtained from a man between 18 and 35 years old with HIV. CDR3s include the opening cysteine and the closing phenylalanine or tryptophan. A D gene is named only where the DNA matches it firmly. A row's size may be missing; if present it is once, few, many or a size class.

clone size	V gene	D gene	J gene	CDR3 protein	CDR3 DNA
.	TRBV5-1	.	TRBJ2-7	CASSWGINYEQYF	TGCGCCAGCAGCTGGGGAATTAACTACGAGCAGTACTTC
.	TRBV15	TRBD1	TRBJ1-3	CATSRDRGQGSGNTIYF	TGTGCCACCAGCAGAGATAGGGGACAGGGCTCTGGAAACACCATATATTTT
.	TRBV2	.	TRBJ1-4	CASSEDGLPGEKLFF	TGTGCCAGCAGTGAAGATGGACTCCCGGGCGAAAAACTGTTTTTT
.	TRBV4-1	.	TRBJ2-7	CASSQAVGSHYEQYF	TGCGCCAGCAGCCAAGCGGTGGGGTCCCACTACGAGCAGTACTTC
.	TRBV9	.	TRBJ1-2	CASSPGGREYGYTF	TGTGCCAGCAGTCCGGGGGGCAGGGAGTATGGCTACACCTTC
.	TRBV27	.	TRBJ1-1	CASNWRRTLSEAFF	TGTGCCAGCAACTGGAGACGGACCTTGTCTGAAGCTTTCTTT
.	TRBV5-1	TRBD1	TRBJ2-6	CASSSAGTVVGANVLTF	TGCGCCAGCAGCTCAGCCGGGACAGTGGTTGGGGCCAACGTCCTGACTTTC
.	TRBV28	TRBD2	TRBJ2-7	CASSPDPLGEGTHEQYF	TGTGCCAGCAGTCCCGACCCTTTAGGGGAGGGCACCCACGAGCAGTACTTC
.	TRBV13	TRBD2	TRBJ2-4	CASSLRAGEAKNIQYF	TGTGCCAGCAGCTTAAGAGCGGGAGAAGCCAAAAACATTCAGTACTTC
.	TRBV7-9	TRBD2	TRBJ2-1	CASRQSLGGRPNEQFF	TGTGCCAGCAGACAATCGCTTGGCGGGAGGCCTAATGAGCAGTTCTTC
.	TRBV5-6	.	TRBJ2-7	CASSLTGRREQYF	TGTGCCAGCAGCTTGACAGGGAGGAGGGAGCAGTACTTC
.	TRBV19	.	TRBJ2-1	CASSPRANEQFF	TGTGCCAGTAGTCCCCGGGCTAATGAGCAGTTCTTC
.	TRBV7-9	.	TRBJ1-2	CASSLPDLYGYTF	TGTGCCAGCAGCTTACCGGATCTCTATGGCTACACCTTC
.	TRBV28	.	TRBJ2-7	CASRAGSSSSYEQYF	TGTGCCAGCAGGGCCGGGTCCTCTAGCTCCTACGAGCAGTACTTC
few	TRBV10-1	.	TRBJ1-2	CATGLRGYGYTF	TGCGCCACCGGACTCAGGGGTTATGGCTACACCTTC
.	TRBV14	TRBD1	TRBJ2-2	CASSQGTGGIPNTGELFF	TGTGCCAGCAGCCAAGGGACAGGGGGCATTCCGAACACCGGGGAGCTGTTTTTT
.	TRBV13	.	TRBJ1-1	CASSLSTNGAFF	TGTGCCAGCAGCCTCAGTACAAATGGGGCTTTCTTT
few	TRBV5-1	.	TRBJ2-7	CASSSGRGYEQYF	TGCGCCAGCAGCTCGGGCAGGGGCTACGAGCAGTACTTC
.	TRBV6-5	TRBD1	TRBJ2-7	CASSFTGGAHYEQYF	TGTGCCAGCAGTTTTACAGGGGGCGCCCACTACGAGCAGTACTTC
.	TRBV7-9	.	TRBJ1-1	CASSDDKVEAFF	TGTGCCAGCAGTGATGACAAAGTTGAAGCTTTCTTT
few	TRBV7-3	.	TRBJ1-2	CASSLEGRGRYGYTF	TGTGCCAGCAGCTTGGAGGGCAGGGGACGATATGGCTACACCTTC
.	TRBV4-1	.	TRBJ1-6	CASSQERKAHYNSPLHF	TGCGCCAGCAGCCAAGAGAGGAAGGCTCACTATAATTCACCCCTCCACTTT
.	TRBV12-5	TRBD1	TRBJ1-1	CASGLDGEGQGALAFF	TGTGCTAGTGGTTTGGACGGGGAGGGACAGGGGGCGTTAGCTTTCTTT
few	TRBV4-1	.	TRBJ1-5	CASSPDPSNQPQHF	TGCGCCAGCAGCCCCGACCCTAGCAATCAGCCCCAGCATTTT
once	TRBV9	.	TRBJ1-1	CASSVAWGSIEAFF	TGTGCCAGCAGCGTAGCATGGGGGTCCATCGAAGCTTTCTTT
.	TRBV13	TRBD1	TRBJ1-5	CASSLGQGADQPQHF	TGTGCCAGCAGCTTGGGACAGGGGGCGGATCAGCCCCAGCATTTT
.	TRBV10-3	.	TRBJ2-7	CAISLGTQDTYEQYF	TGTGCCATCAGTCTAGGGACACAGGACACCTACGAGCAGTACTTC
few	TRBV9	.	TRBJ2-3	CASSVEGKGSDTQYF	TGTGCCAGCAGCGTAGAGGGAAAGGGGTCAGATACGCAGTATTTT
.	TRBV7-9	TRBD1	TRBJ1-1	CASSLDHRGVEAFF	TGTGCCAGCAGCTTAGACCACAGGGGGGTTGAAGCTTTCTTT
once	TRBV7-3	TRBD2	TRBJ2-1	CASSPGLAGYNEQFF	TGTGCCAGCAGCCCGGGACTAGCGGGCTACAATGAGCAGTTCTTC
.	TRBV7-6	.	TRBJ2-1	CASSWEFPYNEQFF	TGTGCCAGCAGCTGGGAGTTCCCCTACAATGAGCAGTTCTTC
.	TRBV19	.	TRBJ2-1	CASSIGGAGAYNEQFF	TGTGCCAGTAGTATAGGGGGCGCAGGTGCCTACAATGAGCAGTTCTTC
.	TRBV9	.	TRBJ2-1	CASSPRGQGGYNEQFF	TGTGCCAGCAGCCCAAGAGGGCAGGGGGGTTACAATGAGCAGTTCTTC
.	TRBV25-1	.	TRBJ1-2	CASGPGLDGYTF	TGTGCCTCGGGGCCAGGGTTGGATGGCTACACCTTC
.	TRBV6-4	.	TRBJ2-6	CASSVSPDSHDSGANVLTF	TGTGCCAGCAGTGTTTCCCCCGACAGCCATGACTCTGGGGCCAACGTCCTGACTTTC
.	TRBV13	TRBD2	TRBJ2-3	CASSFPPGGGDTQYF	TGTGCCAGCAGCTTCCCCCCGGGGGGAGGCGATACGCAGTATTTT
.	TRBV6-5	.	TRBJ2-7	CASSYAGPDYEQYF	TGTGCCAGCAGTTACGCAGGGCCGGACTACGAGCAGTACTTC
.	TRBV7-8	TRBD1	TRBJ1-1	CASSLRDRGFTEAFF	TGTGCCAGCAGCCTCCGGGACAGGGGATTCACTGAAGCTTTCTTT
.	TRBV5-1	.	TRBJ2-1	CASSLVSGEQFF	TGCGCCAGCAGCTTAGTATCTGGTGAGCAGTTCTTC
.	TRBV6-5	.	TRBJ2-1	CASSPTGGRYNEQFF	TGTGCCAGCAGCCCCACGGGCGGAAGATACAATGAGCAGTTCTTC
.	TRBV14	.	TRBJ2-1	CASSQEFGGGYNEQFF	TGTGCCAGCAGCCAAGAATTCGGAGGGGGCTACAATGAGCAGTTCTTC
.	TRBV7-9	.	TRBJ1-1	CASSLARQMNTEAFF	TGTGCCAGCAGCTTAGCTAGGCAGATGAACACTGAAGCTTTCTTT
.	TRBV9	.	TRBJ2-6	CASSVTAFGSGANVLTF	TGTGCCAGCAGCGTGACGGCTTTCGGCTCTGGGGCCAACGTCCTGACTTTC
.	TRBV2	.	TRBJ2-7	CASSPLSGTPAEQYF	TGTGCCAGCAGTCCCCTTTCCGGGACTCCGGCCGAGCAGTACTTC
.	TRBV11-3	.	TRBJ2-2	CASSSYREAEELFF	TGTGCCAGCAGCTCGTACAGGGAAGCGGAGGAGCTGTTTTTT
.	TRBV5-1	.	TRBJ1-3	CASSVPRETGNTIYF	TGCGCCAGCAGCGTCCCCAGGGAGACTGGAAACACCATATATTTT
few	TRBV10-3	.	TRBJ2-3	CAIRPSGGTDTQYF	TGTGCCATCAGGCCTTCAGGGGGCACAGATACGCAGTATTTT
.	TRBV9	.	TRBJ2-3	CASSVAASGTDTQYF	TGTGCCAGCAGCGTAGCGGCTAGCGGCACAGATACGCAGTATTTT
once	TRBV4-1	.	TRBJ1-1	CASSQVFRVMDEAFF	TGCGCCAGCAGCCAAGTGTTTAGGGTGATGGACGAAGCTTTCTTT
.	TRBV15	TRBD2	TRBJ2-7	CATSGSGRAYEQYF	TGTGCCACCAGCGGTAGCGGGAGGGCGTACGAGCAGTACTTC
.	TRBV19	TRBD2	TRBJ2-2	CASTSGTIYTGELFF	TGTGCCAGTACCTCTGGGACTATCTACACCGGGGAGCTGTTTTTT